This TCR beta chain was recovered during a study of shared clonotypes between healthy human individuals. Study-wide findings and caveats: Some naive CD4 clonotypes, approximately 4.5%, turned up in common across four donors.

A note on this clone: Its cognate antigen is unknown.

DNA at approximately 200 ng, around 30,000 T cell genomes, went into sorted-subset replicate PCRs. The protocol was immunoSEQ multiplex PCR, while the TCRdb copy is restricted to in-frame clones and leaves out a portion. The repertoire holds under 600,000 clones, with almost 97% as singletons. The CDR3 is made up of 13 amino acids. Germline CDR1 reads WNHNN; CDR2 reads SYGVQD (reference sequence). V lost 6 bases to trimming and J lost 4 bases; unmatched junction nucleotides: 6. The clonotype was recovered from a young woman in good health. Sequenced sample: naive CD4+ T cells sorted from blood. The sample's subset: CD45RA+ positively selected. This chain links TRBV10-1 with TRBJ2-7; TRBD1 agrees at 7 bases. CDR3 in DNA: TGCGCCAGCAGGTCAGTGACAGGGTACGAGCAGTACTTC. This codes for CASRSVTGYEQYF.